This TCR beta chain derives from a study of shared clonotypes between healthy human individuals. Whole-study context: There were three CD4 naive, three CD4 memory, two CD8 naive and one CD8 memory plates per donor. Study-wide results and caveats: The study sampled only blood, and tissue repertoires likely differ.

Remarks on this clone: No antigen is known for it.

The test was conducted at deep level. Every subset had its genomic DNA shared out evenly among several immunoSEQ plates. Here immunoSEQ multiplex PCR was the method, and the copy in TCRdb shows in-frame clones only, minus some. This sample has about 700,000 clones; less than 85% occur once, and the top ten carry over 1.5%. The CDR3 covers 13 residues. V was pared by 10 bases and J by 1 base, with 2 bases of the junction left unmatched. Per the germline V gene, CDR1 is ENHRY and CDR2 is SYGVKD. The chain combines TRBV10-3 with TRBJ2-3; 10 bases align to TRBD2. The origin of this receptor is a woman aged 25 to 39 in good health. The sequencing sample was made of memory CD4+ T cells sorted from blood. Subset: CD45RA-negative fraction. This CDR3 is CATSGRGTDTQYF. The CDR3 nucleotides are TGTGCCACCAGCGGGAGGGGCACAGATACGCAGTATTTT.